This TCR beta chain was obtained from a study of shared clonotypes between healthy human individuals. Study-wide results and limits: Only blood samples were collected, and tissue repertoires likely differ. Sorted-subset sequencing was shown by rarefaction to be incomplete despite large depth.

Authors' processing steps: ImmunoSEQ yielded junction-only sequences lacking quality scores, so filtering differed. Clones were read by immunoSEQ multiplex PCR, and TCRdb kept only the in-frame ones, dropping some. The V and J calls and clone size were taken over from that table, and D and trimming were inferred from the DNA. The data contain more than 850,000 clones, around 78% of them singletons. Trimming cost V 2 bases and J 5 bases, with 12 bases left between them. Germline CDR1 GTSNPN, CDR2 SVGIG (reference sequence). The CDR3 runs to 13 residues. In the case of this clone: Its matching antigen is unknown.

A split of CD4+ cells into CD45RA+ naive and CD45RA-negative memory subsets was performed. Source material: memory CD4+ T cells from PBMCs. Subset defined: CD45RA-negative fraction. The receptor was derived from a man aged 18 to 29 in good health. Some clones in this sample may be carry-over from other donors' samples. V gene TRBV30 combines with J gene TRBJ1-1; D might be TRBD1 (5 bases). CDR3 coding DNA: TGTGCCTGGAGTATAGACAGTTGGACTGAAGCTTTCTTT. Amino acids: CAWSIDSWTEAFF.